The clone carrying this TCR beta chain was seen at least ten times. The record originates from a study of T cells after yellow fever vaccination. As for the study in general: SMART-Seq v4 Ultra Low Input prepared libraries from low-cell fractions.

The germline gives CDR1 SGHAT, CDR2 FQNNGV. J lost 2 bases, V lost 5 bases, and 5 bases had no gene match. There are 14 residues in the CDR3. TCRdb re-derived calls from the 5' RACE reads in MiXCR, one entry per CDR3 protein. The data hold some 52,000 distinct CDR3 sequences, with approximately 6.6% observed a single time. Study findings and constraints: At around 96% for CD4 and approximately 89% for CD8, most primary-vaccination clones showed up again after the booster. Abundant clonotypes (contaminants from the bulk population) could be present in FACS-sorted repertoires. A weaker secondary response peaked on day 5, the primary on day 15.

The sequence was obtained from a man younger than 35 who received the YFV17D yellow fever vaccine. The source was CD8+ T cells not binding an NS4B(214-222) dextramer, sorted from PBMCs, collected about 49 days after the first yellow fever vaccination. The gene calls are TRBV11-2 and TRBJ2-5; 7 bases line up with TRBD2. The CDR3 loop is CASSDRGGQETQYF. CDR3 sequence (DNA): TGTGCCAGCAGCGACCGCGGGGGACAAGAGACCCAGTACTTC.